This T cell receptor (beta chain) was sequenced in a study of blood T cells in healthy people across ages. Together with a sample-barcoded 5' primer, a J-beta primer mix was included in a second PCR lasting about 6 to 11 cycles. The template-switch adaptor, which had 12 random nucleotides, put a tag on each cDNA molecule. TCRdb re-called the 5' RACE reads through MiXCR, storing one row per CDR3 protein. The profile shows hundreds of thousands of distinct CDR3 sequences, about 53% of them singletons. The germline CDR1 and CDR2 sequences are SGHRS and YFSETQ. The V gene lost 4 bases and the J gene lost 4 bases, with 15 bases spanning the gap. This CDR3 comprises 15 residues. The donors, aged about 6 to 100, were healthy Caucasians from Russia. Every donor contributed about 10 milliliters of peripheral blood by blood draw.

This chain connects TRBV5-1 to TRBJ1-5; D remains unclear. Sequencing used blood. This clonotype originated in a man older than 75 in good health. The CDR3 region has the DNA TGCGCCAGCAGCCCCGGTAGCAGCTCAAATCAGCCCCAGCATTTT. This sequence encodes CASSPGSSSNQPQHF.